The clone carrying this TCR beta chain was counted once. Its target is not known. The sample is drawn from a study of shared clonotypes between healthy human individuals. Generated by immunoSEQ multiplex PCR, the TCRdb table keeps only in-frame clones and is missing some. The sample has roughly 890,000 clones; more than 85% are singletons. J lost 4 bases, V lost 1 base, and 6 bases had no gene match. Per germline, CDR1 MGHDK and CDR2 SYGVNS. The CDR3 consists of 15 residues. Positively selected for CCR7, the CD45RO-negative cells used as naive CD8 cells excluded terminally differentiated effector memory CD45RA+ cells. Notes on the study in general: Non-shared clonotypes displayed generation probabilities falling below those of clonotypes present in all four donors.

Sequencing was carried out using naive CD8+ T cells sorted from blood. The rearrangement uses TRBV25-1 and TRBJ2-5, with TRBD2 matching 7 bases. This clonotype was sampled from a young man in good health. CDR3 sequence: CASSELAGVVETQYF. In DNA, the CDR3 is TGTGCCAGCAGTGAATTGGCGGGAGTAGTAGAGACCCAGTACTTC.